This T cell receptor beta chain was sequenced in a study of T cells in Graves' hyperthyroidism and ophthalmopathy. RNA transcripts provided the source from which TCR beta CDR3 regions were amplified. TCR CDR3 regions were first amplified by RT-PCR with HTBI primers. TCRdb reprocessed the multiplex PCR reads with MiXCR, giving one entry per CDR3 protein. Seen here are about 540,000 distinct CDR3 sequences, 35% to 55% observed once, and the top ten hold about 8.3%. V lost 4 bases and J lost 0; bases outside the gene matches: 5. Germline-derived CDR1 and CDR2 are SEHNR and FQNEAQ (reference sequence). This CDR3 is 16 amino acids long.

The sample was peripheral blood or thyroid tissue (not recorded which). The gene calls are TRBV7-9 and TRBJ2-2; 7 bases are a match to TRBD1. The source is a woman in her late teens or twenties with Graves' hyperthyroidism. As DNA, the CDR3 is TGTGCCAGCAGCTACCCGACAGGGACGAACACCGGGGAGCTGTTTTTT. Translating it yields CASSYPTGTNTGELFF.